This T cell receptor (beta chain) came from a study of cytomegalovirus exposure and HLA in healthy donors. As regards this clone: Its antigen is currently unknown.

PCR amplification relied on 60 Vbeta primers (plus 13 Jbeta primers). Per the original methods: In a later analysis, 75 million to 95 million unique TCR beta chains included roughly 11 million shared by two or more donors. The assay was immunoSEQ multiplex PCR, and TCRdb's table has in-frame clones only and misses some. V, J and clone size are taken as reported in that table, and D and trimming were inferred from the DNA itself. The table counts approximately 110,000 clones; roughly 4% lies in the top ten. The study, taken as a whole, reports: 87-base-pair reads could not separate some V segments, including TRBV6-2 and TRBV6-3.

This CDR3 is built from 16 residues. Germline-derived CDR1 and CDR2 are KGHSH and LQKENI. Germline trimming cut 6 bases from V and 6 bases from J; bases unmatched to any gene: 13. This chain joins TRBV18 and TRBJ2-3; 9 nucleotides agree with TRBD2. This clonotype was obtained from a man aged 18 to 30 in good health and CMV-seronegative. The sequenced sample was PBMCs. As DNA, the CDR3 is TGTGCCAGCTCCCAAAAGGGAGCGGGAGGCGGCGATACGCAGTATTTT. Amino acid sequence: CASSQKGAGGGDTQYF.